This TCR beta chain was retrieved from a study of early T cells in non-severe SARS-CoV-2 infection. Overall study context: Whole-blood bulk RNA, unsorted, was sequenced, and chains were unpaired.

The TCR library protocol attached unique molecular identifiers to the individual cDNA molecules. Each CDR3 protein gets one entry after TCRdb re-called the 5' RACE reads with MiXCR. The sample yields tens of thousands of distinct CDR3 sequences, approximately 13% seen once. This clonotype appeared many times. CDR3 length: 15 amino acids. Trimming took 1 base from V and 1 from J, leaving 7 bases between them. CDR1 and CDR2 (germline): MNHEY, SVGAGI. The receptor was derived from an adult who was a healthcare worker with PCR-confirmed SARS-CoV-2 infection or an uninfected control (not recorded which). The chain links TRBV6-5 to TRBJ1-4; D not certain. Sequencing was performed on whole blood. CDR3: CASSYLAQTNEKLFF. Here the CDR3 DNA reads TGTGCCAGCAGTTACTTGGCGCAAACTAATGAAAAACTGTTTTTT.